This TCR beta chain was sequenced in a study of blood T cell repertoires in COVID-19. Background on the study: T cells, B-cell-depleted T cells, or PBMCs provided the cDNA or gDNA that served as material.

This clone was recorded only once. CDR1 SGHRS and CDR2 YFSETQ come from the germline V gene. The CDR3 is 14 amino acids. V shed 6 bases and J 7 bases; nucleotides not matched to a gene: 9. Recruitment covered about 25 US areas and drew participants whose ages spanned about 18 to 90 years. Some clones are missing from TCRdb's copy, which holds only in-frame ones; the method was immunoSEQ multiplex PCR. The sample shows under 300,000 clones, roughly 88% of them seen only once. This chain joins TRBV5-1 and TRBJ1-4, with TRBD1 matching 7 bases. Specimen: PBMCs or T cells enriched from blood (not recorded which). The receptor was isolated from a woman aged 25 to 39 who had recovered from COVID-19. The CDR3 coding sequence is TGCGCCAGCACGCCGGGACAGTTTCGTGAAAAACTGTTTTTT. Protein: CASTPGQFREKLFF.